Shown below are 3 T cell receptor beta chains from a single sample sequenced in a study of blood T cell repertoires in COVID-19. The table came from immunoSEQ multiplex PCR; TCRdb's copy has only in-frame clones and leaves some out. In the table there are tens of thousands of clones, around 89% of which are singletons. The sample taken for sequencing was peripheral blood. Receptors originate from a man aged 50-60 years with active COVID-19.

The J gene is TRBJ2-7, the V gene TRBV7-8, with D maybe TRBD1 (6 bases). Germline CDR1 and CDR2: SGHVS and FQNEAQ. V dropped 4 bases and J dropped 3 bases, with 13 bases sitting between them. The CDR3 length is 14 residues. The CDR3 here is CASSSRTVGYEQYF. The CDR3 DNA reads TGTGCCAGCAGCTCCCGGACAGTCGGCTACGAGCAGTACTTC. The full variable domain, completed using reference TRBV7-8 and TRBJ2-7, is GAGVSQSPRYKVAKRGQDVALRCDPISGHVSLFWYQQALGQGPEFLTYFQNEAQLDKSGLPSDRFFAERPEGSVSTLKIQRTQQEDSAVYLCASSSRTVGYEQYFGPGTRLTVT.

This clone was found once. The J gene is TRBJ2-5, the V gene TRBV7-8; D is possibly TRBD1 (6 bases). The CDR3 contains 14 residues. Germline V gene sequence: CDR1 SGHVS, CDR2 FQNEAQ. V lost 2 bases and J 6 bases, leaving 13 bases between the germline ends. This CDR3 reads CASSLPQGGKTQYF. The CDR3 region has the DNA TGTGCCAGCAGCTTACCACAGGGTGGAAAGACCCAGTACTTC.

The V gene is TRBV7-9, the J gene TRBJ2-3, with TRBD2 matching over 10 bases. The germline V gene has CDR1 SEHNR and CDR2 FQNEAQ (reference sequence). Trimming took 5 bases from V and 2 from J; bases not matched to a gene: 10. This CDR3 is built from 17 residues. As DNA, the CDR3 is TGTGCCAGCAGCAAAATAGCGGGAGGACAGATCACAGATACGCAGTATTTT. Translating gives CASSKIAGGQITDTQYF.